This T cell receptor beta chain appears in the sequencing data of a study of cytomegalovirus exposure and HLA in healthy donors. Overall study results and limits: Researchers catalogued some 160 TCR beta chains as cytomegalovirus-associated. Fewer N-insertions than the roughly 670-donor mean were reportedly shown by an Asian-associated ancestry cluster in a later analysis. It was shown in a later analysis that HLA-associated TCR beta chains were more clonally expanded than other, equally common chains. Rare TCR sequences predominated, though certain public TCRs were found in many donors.

This clone was counted a single time. Its specificity is unknown. Amplification used 60 Vbeta primers and 13 Jbeta primers. The method was immunoSEQ multiplex PCR; TCRdb's version includes in-frame clones alone and lacks a portion of them. Of 200,000 or so clones in the sample, 70% were seen once. Germline CDR1 reads MGHRA; CDR2 reads YSYEKL. The CDR3 is 15 amino acids. The sequenced sample consisted of PBMCs. The clonotype originates from a middle-aged man in good health and CMV-seropositive. The genes are TRBV4-1 and TRBJ2-5; TRBD1 agrees at 8 bases. The J call may be mistaken, given a closer DNA end match to TRBJ2-7. The CDR3 nucleotides are TGCGCCAGCAGCCGGACAGGGCCGGAATCCTACGAGCAGTACTTC. Amino acid sequence: CASSRTGPESYEQYF.